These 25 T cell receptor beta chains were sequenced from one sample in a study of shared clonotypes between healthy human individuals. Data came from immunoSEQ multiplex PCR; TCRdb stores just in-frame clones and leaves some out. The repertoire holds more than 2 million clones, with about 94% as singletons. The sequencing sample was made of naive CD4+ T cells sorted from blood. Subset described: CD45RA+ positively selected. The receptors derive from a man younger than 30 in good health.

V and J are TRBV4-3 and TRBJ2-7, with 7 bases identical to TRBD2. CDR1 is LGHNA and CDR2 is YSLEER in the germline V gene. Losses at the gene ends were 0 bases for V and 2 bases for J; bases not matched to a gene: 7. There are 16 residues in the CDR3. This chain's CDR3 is CASSQDFASGAYEQYF. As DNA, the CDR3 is TGCGCCAGCAGCCAAGACTTTGCTAGCGGAGCCTACGAGCAGTACTTC.

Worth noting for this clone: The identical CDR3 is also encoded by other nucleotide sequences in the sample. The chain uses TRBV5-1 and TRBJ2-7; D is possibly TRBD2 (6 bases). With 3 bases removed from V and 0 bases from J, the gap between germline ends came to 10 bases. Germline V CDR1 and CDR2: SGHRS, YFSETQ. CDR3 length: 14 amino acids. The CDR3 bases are TGCGCCAGCAGCTCAGGGACTGTCTCCTACGAGCAGTACTTC. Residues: CASSSGTVSYEQYF.

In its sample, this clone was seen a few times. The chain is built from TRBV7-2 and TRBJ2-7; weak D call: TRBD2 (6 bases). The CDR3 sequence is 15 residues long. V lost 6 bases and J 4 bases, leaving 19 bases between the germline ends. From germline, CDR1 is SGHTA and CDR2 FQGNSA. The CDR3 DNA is TGTGCCAGCAGTATGGGTCCGGAGGGAGGATACGAGCAGTACTTC. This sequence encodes CASSMGPEGGYEQYF. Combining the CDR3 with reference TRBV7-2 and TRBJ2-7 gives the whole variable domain GAGVSQSPSNKVTEKGKDVELRCDPISGHTALYWYRQSLGQGLEFLIYFQGNSAPDKSGLPSDRFSAERTGGSVSTLTIQRTQQEDSAVYLCASSMGPEGGYEQYFGPGTRLTVT.

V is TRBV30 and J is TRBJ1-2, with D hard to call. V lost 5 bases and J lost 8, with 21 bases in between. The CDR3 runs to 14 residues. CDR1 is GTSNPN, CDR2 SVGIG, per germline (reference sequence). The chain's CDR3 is CAWQIDWETGGYTF. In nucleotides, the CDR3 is TGTGCCTGGCAAATCGATTGGGAGACCGGGGGCTACACCTTC. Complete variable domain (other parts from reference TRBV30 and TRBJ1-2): SQTIHQWPATLVQPVGSPLSLECTVEGTSNPNLYWYRQAAGRGLQLLFYSVGIGQISSEVPQNLSASRPQDRQFILSSKKLLLSDSGFYLCAWQIDWETGGYTFGSGTRLTVV.

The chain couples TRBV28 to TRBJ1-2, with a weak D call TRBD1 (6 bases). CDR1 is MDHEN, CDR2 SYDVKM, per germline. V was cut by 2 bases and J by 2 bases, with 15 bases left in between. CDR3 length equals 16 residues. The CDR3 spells CASSLAGTGSNYGYTF. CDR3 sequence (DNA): TGTGCCAGCAGTTTAGCCGGTACAGGGAGCAACTATGGCTACACCTTC.

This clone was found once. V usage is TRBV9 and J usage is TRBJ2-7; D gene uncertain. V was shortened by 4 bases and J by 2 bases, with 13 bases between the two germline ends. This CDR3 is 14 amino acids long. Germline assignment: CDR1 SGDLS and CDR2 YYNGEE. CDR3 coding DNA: TGTGCCAGCAGCCCGAGGACCGTTACCTACGAGCAGTACTTC. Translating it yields CASSPRTVTYEQYF.

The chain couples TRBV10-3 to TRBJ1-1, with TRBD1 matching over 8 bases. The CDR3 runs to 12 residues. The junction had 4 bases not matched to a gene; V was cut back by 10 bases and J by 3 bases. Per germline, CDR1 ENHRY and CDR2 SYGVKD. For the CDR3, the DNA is TGTGCCAGTGGGACAGGCGACACTGAAGCTTTCTTT. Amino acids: CASGTGDTEAFF.

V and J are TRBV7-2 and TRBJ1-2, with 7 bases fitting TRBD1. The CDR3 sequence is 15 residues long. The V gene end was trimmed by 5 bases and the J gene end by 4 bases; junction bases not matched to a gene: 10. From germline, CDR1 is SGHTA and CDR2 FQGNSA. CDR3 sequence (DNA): TGTGCCAGCAGCCACGACCCGGGGACAGCCTATGGCTACACCTTC. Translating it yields CASSHDPGTAYGYTF.

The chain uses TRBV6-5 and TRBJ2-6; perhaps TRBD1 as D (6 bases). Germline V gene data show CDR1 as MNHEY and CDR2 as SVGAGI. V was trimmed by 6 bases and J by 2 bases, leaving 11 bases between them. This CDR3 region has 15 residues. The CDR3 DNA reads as TGTGCCAGCAGCCCAGGGGCGGCTGGGGCCAACGTCCTGACTTTC. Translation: CASSPGAAGANVLTF.

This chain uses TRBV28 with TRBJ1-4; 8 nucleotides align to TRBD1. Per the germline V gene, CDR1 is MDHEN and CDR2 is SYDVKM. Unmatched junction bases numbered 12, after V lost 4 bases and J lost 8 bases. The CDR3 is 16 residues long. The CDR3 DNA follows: TGTGCCAGCAGTTCCCCTTCAGGGGGCAATGAAGAAAAACTGTTTTTT. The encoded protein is CASSSPSGGNEEKLFF.

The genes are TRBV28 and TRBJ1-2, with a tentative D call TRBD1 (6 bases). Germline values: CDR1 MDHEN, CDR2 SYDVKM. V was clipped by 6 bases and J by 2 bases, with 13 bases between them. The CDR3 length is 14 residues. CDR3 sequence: CASSLNTGNYGYTF. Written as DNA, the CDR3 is TGTGCCAGCAGCTTAAACACAGGGAACTATGGCTACACCTTC.

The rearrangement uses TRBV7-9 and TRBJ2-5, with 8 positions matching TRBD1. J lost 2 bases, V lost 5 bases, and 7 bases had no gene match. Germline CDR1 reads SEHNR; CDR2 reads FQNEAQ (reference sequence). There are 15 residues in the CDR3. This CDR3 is CASSRGQGIQETQYF. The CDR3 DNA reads TGTGCCAGCAGCCGCGGACAGGGAATACAAGAGACCCAGTACTTC.

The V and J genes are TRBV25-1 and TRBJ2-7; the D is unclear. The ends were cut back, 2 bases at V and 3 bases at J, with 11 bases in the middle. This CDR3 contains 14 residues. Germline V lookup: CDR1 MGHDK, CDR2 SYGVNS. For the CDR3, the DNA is TGTGCCAGCAGTGAAGCACCACAATACTACGAGCAGTACTTC. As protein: CASSEAPQYYEQYF.

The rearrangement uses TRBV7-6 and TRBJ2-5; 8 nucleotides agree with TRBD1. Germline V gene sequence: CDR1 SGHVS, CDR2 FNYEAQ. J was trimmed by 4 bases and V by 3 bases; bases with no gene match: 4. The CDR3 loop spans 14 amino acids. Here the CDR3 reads CASSLGQVGETQYF. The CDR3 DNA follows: TGTGCCAGCAGCTTGGGACAGGTTGGAGAGACCCAGTACTTC.

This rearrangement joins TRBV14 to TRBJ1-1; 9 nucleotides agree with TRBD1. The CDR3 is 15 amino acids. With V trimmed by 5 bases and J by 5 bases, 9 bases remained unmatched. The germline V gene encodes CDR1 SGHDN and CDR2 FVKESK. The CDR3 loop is CASSYRGRGVTEAFF. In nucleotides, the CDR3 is TGTGCCAGCAGCTACAGGGGGCGAGGGGTGACTGAAGCTTTCTTT.

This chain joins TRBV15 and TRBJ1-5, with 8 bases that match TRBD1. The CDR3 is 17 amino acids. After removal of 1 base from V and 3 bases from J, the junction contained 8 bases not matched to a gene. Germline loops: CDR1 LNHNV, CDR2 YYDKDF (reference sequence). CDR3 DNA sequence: TGTGCCACCAGCAGAGCCCGAACAGGGGGTTACAATCAGCCCCAGCATTTT. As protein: CATSRARTGGYNQPQHF.

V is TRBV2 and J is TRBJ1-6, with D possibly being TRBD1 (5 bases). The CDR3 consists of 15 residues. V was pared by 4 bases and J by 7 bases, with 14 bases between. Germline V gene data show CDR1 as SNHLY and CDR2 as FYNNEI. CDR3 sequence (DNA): TGTGCCAGCAGTGGTAAGGGGATCAGCAATTCACCCCTCCACTTT. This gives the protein CASSGKGISNSPLHF.

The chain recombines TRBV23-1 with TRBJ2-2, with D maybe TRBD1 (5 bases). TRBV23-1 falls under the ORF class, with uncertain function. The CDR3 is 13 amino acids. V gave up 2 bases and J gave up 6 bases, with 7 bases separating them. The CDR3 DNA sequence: TGCGCCAGCAGTCAAACAGGATCCGGGGAGCTGTTTTTT. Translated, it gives CASSQTGSGELFF.

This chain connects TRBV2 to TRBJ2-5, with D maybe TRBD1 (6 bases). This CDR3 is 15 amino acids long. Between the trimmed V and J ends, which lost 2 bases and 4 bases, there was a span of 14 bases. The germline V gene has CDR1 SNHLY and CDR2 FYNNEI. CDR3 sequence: CASSERSLGAETQYF. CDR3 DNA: TGTGCCAGCAGTGAACGATCGTTGGGGGCAGAGACCCAGTACTTC.

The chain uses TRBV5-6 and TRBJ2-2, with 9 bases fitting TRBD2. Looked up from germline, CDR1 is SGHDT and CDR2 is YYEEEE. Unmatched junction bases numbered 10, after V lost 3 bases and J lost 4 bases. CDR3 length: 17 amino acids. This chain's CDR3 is CASSSLQREASTGELFF. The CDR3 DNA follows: TGTGCCAGCAGCTCCTTACAGCGGGAGGCAAGCACCGGGGAGCTGTTTTTT.

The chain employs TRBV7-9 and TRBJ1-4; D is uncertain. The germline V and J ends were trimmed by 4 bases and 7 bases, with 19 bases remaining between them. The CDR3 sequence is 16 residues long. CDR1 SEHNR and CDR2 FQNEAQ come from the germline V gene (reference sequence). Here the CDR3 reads CASSSHREGATEKLFF. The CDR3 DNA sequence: TGTGCCAGCAGCTCTCATAGGGAGGGAGCGACTGAAAAACTGTTTTTT.

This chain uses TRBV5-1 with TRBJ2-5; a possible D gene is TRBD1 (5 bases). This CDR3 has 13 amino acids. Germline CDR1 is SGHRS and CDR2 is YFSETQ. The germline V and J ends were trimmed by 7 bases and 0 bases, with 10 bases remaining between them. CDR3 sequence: CASSKGNQETQYF. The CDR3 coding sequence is TGCGCCAGCTCAAAGGGGAACCAAGAGACCCAGTACTTC.

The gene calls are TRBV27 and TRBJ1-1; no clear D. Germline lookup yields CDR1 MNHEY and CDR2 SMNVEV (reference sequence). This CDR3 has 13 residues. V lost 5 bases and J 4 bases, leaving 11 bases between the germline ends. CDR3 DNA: TGTGCCAGCAGTCCCCTGGCGAGCACTGAAGCTTTCTTT. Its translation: CASSPLASTEAFF.

The CDR3: CASSLNWAGGYTF. Here the CDR3 DNA reads TGTGCCAGCAGCTTGAACTGGGCAGGAGGCTACACCTTC. This chain connects TRBV5-6 to TRBJ1-2; D remains ambiguous. With 1 base removed from V and 8 bases from J, the gap between germline ends came to 12 bases. This CDR3 region has 13 residues. CDR1 is SGHDT, CDR2 YYEEEE, per germline.

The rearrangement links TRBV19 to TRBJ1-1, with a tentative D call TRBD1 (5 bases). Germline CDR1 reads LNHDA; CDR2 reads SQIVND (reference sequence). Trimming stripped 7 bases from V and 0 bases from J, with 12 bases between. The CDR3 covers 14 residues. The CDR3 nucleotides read TGTGCCAGTACTGCGACAGCGGTGAACACTGAAGCTTTCTTT. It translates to CASTATAVNTEAFF.